These 17 T cell receptor beta chains were all obtained from the same sample, sequenced in a study of T cells in Graves' hyperthyroidism and ophthalmopathy. What was amplified from RNA transcripts were TCR beta CDR3 regions. The HTBI primer set drove a first-round RT-PCR of the TCR CDR3. TCRdb re-called the multiplex PCR reads with MiXCR, one entry per CDR3 protein. Of over 450,000 distinct CDR3 sequences in the sample, around an eighth were seen once. Sequencing was carried out using blood. These receptors originate from a woman under 30 with Graves' hyperthyroidism.

V gene TRBV2 combines with J gene TRBJ1-1; a possible D gene is TRBD1 (5 bases). Germline CDR1 and CDR2: SNHLY and FYNNEI. Trimming stripped 5 bases from V and 1 base from J, with 17 bases between. This CDR3 region has 16 residues. CDR3 sequence: CASSPGPQTTNTEAFF. The CDR3 nucleotides are TGTGCCAGCAGTCCGGGACCCCAGACCACGAACACTGAAGCTTTCTTT.

V gene TRBV9 combines with J gene TRBJ1-3, with D possibly matching TRBD1 (5 bases). CDR3 size: 14 residues. Trimming removed 4 bases at V and 4 bases at J, with 12 bases between. In germline, CDR1 is SGDLS, CDR2 YYNGEE. CDR3 sequence (DNA): TGTGCCAGCAGCTCCAGGGACCCAGGAAACACCATATATTTT. The encoded protein is CASSSRDPGNTIYF. The full variable domain, rest sourced from reference TRBV9 and TRBJ1-3, is DSGVTQTPKHLITATGQRVTLRCSPRSGDLSVYWYQQSLDQGLQFLIQYYNGEERAKGNILERFSAQQFPDLHSELNLSSLELGDSALYFCASSSRDPGNTIYFGEGSWLTVV.

The rearrangement uses TRBV30 and TRBJ1-2; D remains ambiguous. The CDR3 loop spans 14 amino acids. V was shortened by 2 bases and J by 6 bases, with 16 bases between the two germline ends. In germline, CDR1 is GTSNPN, CDR2 SVGIG (reference sequence). CDR3 nucleotides: TGTGCCTGGAGTATGGGTCCTCCTCGGAATGGCTACACCTTC. Translation gives CAWSMGPPRNGYTF.

The rearrangement joins TRBV24-1 to TRBJ2-3, with TRBD2 identical over 9 bases. The germline gives CDR1 KGHDR, CDR2 SFDVKD. This CDR3 spans 16 amino acids. V lost 9 bases, J lost 5 bases, and 14 bases stayed unmatched. CDR3 nucleotides: TGTGCCACCGGTACCCTTAGCGGGAGTAAGGGAGATACGCAGTATTTT. Encoded protein: CATGTLSGSKGDTQYF.

Notes on this clonotype: A much larger clone lies one base from this, so it may be a read error. The chain combines TRBV12-3 or TRBV12-4 with TRBJ1-1; D perhaps matches TRBD1 (6 bases). The ends were cut back, 8 bases at V and 4 bases at J, with 14 bases in the middle. The length of the CDR3 is 13 residues. The CDR3 DNA is TGTGCCAGCGTCAGGGGTGATATCACTGAAGCTTTCTTT. Protein: CASVRGDITEAFF.

The sample holds many counts of this clonotype. This chain connects TRBV29-1 to TRBJ2-7; tentatively, D is TRBD1 (6 bases). Germline V gene sequence: CDR1 SQVTM, CDR2 ANQGSEA. This CDR3 is built from 13 residues. The V gene lost 3 bases and the J gene lost 2 bases, with 11 bases spanning the gap. The CDR3 sequence is CSVDTGNPYEQYF. The CDR3 DNA follows: TGCAGCGTTGATACAGGGAACCCCTACGAGCAGTACTTC.

This clonotype has a single count. V usage is TRBV4-1 and J usage is TRBJ2-1; D uncertain. CDR1 MGHRA and CDR2 YSYEKL come from the germline V gene. This CDR3 has 16 residues. Trimming took 3 bases from V and 0 from J, leaving 12 bases between them. CDR3: CASSQGQALSYNEQFF. The DNA of the CDR3 is TGCGCCAGCAGCCAGGGTCAAGCGCTCTCCTACAATGAGCAGTTCTTC.

This clonotype was counted ten times or more. The chain has TRBV11-3 and TRBJ2-5; TRBD1 or TRBD2 may be the D gene (5 bases each). CDR3 length equals 18 residues. Trimming stripped 0 bases from V and 5 bases from J, with 22 bases between. Germline V gene sequence: CDR1 SGHNT, CDR2 YENEEA. As DNA, the CDR3 is TGTGCCAGCAGCTTAGAGACCTCGGGGCGGAGTACGTGGGAGACCCAGTACTTC. This encodes CASSLETSGRSTWETQYF.

In its sample, this clonotype was seen many times. The chain carries TRBV12-3 or TRBV12-4 and TRBJ2-7; possible D gene TRBD2, 5 bases. The length of the CDR3 is 14 residues. The V and J ends lost 1 base and 2 bases respectively, with 9 bases between them. The CDR3 sequence is CASSLGGATYEQYF. CDR3 DNA sequence: TGTGCCAGCAGTTTAGGGGGAGCAACCTACGAGCAGTACTTC.

This clonotype has just a few counts. V usage is TRBV7-9 and J usage is TRBJ2-1; 13 nucleotides line up with TRBD2. This CDR3 is 18 amino acids long. The J segment lost 4 bases and the V segment lost 5 bases, leaving 11 bases of the junction unmatched. Germline V CDR1 and CDR2: SEHNR, FQNEAQ (reference sequence). In nucleotides, the CDR3 is TGTGCCAGCAGCCTTGCACAAGGACTAGCGGGAGCGTACAATGAGCAGTTCTTC. Its translation: CASSLAQGLAGAYNEQFF.

The chain links TRBV11-3 to TRBJ2-3; D remains unclear. V was cut by 1 base and J by 3 bases, with 5 bases left in between. Germline CDR1 SGHNT, CDR2 YENEEA. This CDR3 has 13 amino acids. The CDR3 nucleotides are TGTGCCAGCAGCTTAGTAGAGACAGATACGCAGTATTTT. Its translation is CASSLVETDTQYF.

In the case of this clonotype: One base away lies a much larger clone, so this may be a sequencing read error. This rearrangement joins TRBV11-1 to TRBJ2-5; the D gene could be TRBD1 or TRBD2 (5 bases each). V lost 5 bases to trimming and J lost 5 bases, with 24 bases between them. The length of the CDR3 is 17 residues. From germline, CDR1 is SGHAT and CDR2 FQDESV (reference sequence). The CDR3 sequence: CASSPGTQGEGAETQYF. The CDR3 DNA follows: TGTGCCAGCAGCCCCGGGACCCAGGGTGAAGGAGCGGAGACCCAGTACTTC. Together with reference TRBV11-1 and TRBJ2-5, the CDR3 gives the full variable domain: EAEVAQSPRYKITEKSQAVAFWCDPISGHATLYWYRQILGQGPELLVQFQDESVVDDSQLPKDRFSAERLKGVDSTLKIQPAELGDSAMYLCASSPGTQGEGAETQYFGPGTRLLVL.

CDR3 amino acids: CASSQVSGANVLTF. Here the CDR3 DNA reads TGTGCCAGCAGCCAAGTTTCCGGGGCCAACGTCCTGACTTTC. This chain links TRBV3-1 with TRBJ2-6; no clear D gene. The CDR3 has 14 amino acids. The V end was cut by 1 base, the J end by 4 bases, with 5 bases between. Germline CDR1 reads LGHDT; CDR2 reads YNNKEL (reference sequence).

This clonotype has ten or more counts. The rearrangement uses TRBV3-1 and TRBJ1-1; the match to TRBD1 covers 9 bases. CDR3 length: 17 amino acids. Germline V lookup: CDR1 LGHDT, CDR2 YNNKEL (reference sequence). The V segment lost 2 bases and the J segment 0 bases; nucleotides outside the gene matches: 7. In nucleotides, the CDR3 is TGTGCCAGCAGCCAAAGGACAGGGGCTACCCTGAACACTGAAGCTTTCTTT. This translates into CASSQRTGATLNTEAFF.

This clonotype was picked up many times. The V and J genes are TRBV27 and TRBJ2-7, with D perhaps matching TRBD2 (5 bases). CDR3 length: 11 amino acids. Trimming removed 5 bases from V and 7 bases from J, with 9 bases in between. Germline V lookup: CDR1 MNHEY, CDR2 SMNVEV (reference sequence). The CDR3 reads CASSIRGEQYF. Written as DNA, the CDR3 is TGTGCCAGCAGTATTCGGGGAGAGCAGTACTTC.

This clonotype was seen a handful of times. The V and J genes are TRBV7-9 and TRBJ2-1, with 11 bases matching TRBD2. Per germline, CDR1 SEHNR and CDR2 FQNEAQ (reference sequence). Germline trimming cut 5 bases from V and 8 bases from J; bases unmatched to any gene: 11. The CDR3 consists of 16 residues. The CDR3 region has the DNA TGTGCCAGCAGCACCGTATTACTAGCGGGAGCCTATGAGCAGTTCTTC. Amino acids: CASSTVLLAGAYEQFF. The full variable domain, rest sourced from reference TRBV7-9 and TRBJ2-1, is DTGVSQNPRHKITKRGQNVTFRCDPISEHNRLYWYRQTLGQGPEFLTYFQNEAQLEKSRLLSDRFSAERPKGSFSTLEIQRTEQGDSAMYLCASSTVLLAGAYEQFFGPGTRLTVL.

This clonotype has a count of ten or more. Mismatch with germline at one junction end may stem from a read error. The rearrangement uses TRBV3-1 and TRBJ1-1; tentative D call: TRBD1 (6 bases). The CDR3 runs 15 residues. Germline V gene data show CDR1 as LGHDT and CDR2 as YNNKEL (reference sequence). The CDR3 coding sequence is TGTGCCAGCAGCCTCCTGGACAGCGGGAACACTGAACCTTTCTTT. This translates into CASSLLDSGNTEPFF.